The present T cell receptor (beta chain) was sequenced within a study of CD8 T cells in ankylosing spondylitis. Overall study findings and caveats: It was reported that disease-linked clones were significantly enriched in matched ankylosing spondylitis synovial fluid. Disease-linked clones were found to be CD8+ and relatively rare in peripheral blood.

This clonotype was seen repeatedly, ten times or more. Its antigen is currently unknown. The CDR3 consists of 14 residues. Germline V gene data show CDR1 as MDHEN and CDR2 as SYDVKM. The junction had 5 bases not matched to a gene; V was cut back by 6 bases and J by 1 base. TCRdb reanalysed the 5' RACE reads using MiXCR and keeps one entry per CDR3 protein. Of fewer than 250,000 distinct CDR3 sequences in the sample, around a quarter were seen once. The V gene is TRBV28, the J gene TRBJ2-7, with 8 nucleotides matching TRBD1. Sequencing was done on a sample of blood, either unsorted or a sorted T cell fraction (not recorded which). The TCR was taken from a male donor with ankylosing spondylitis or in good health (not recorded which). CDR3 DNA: TGTGCCAGCAGGTTGGACAGGGTATCCTACGAGCAGTACTTC. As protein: CASRLDRVSYEQYF.